This T cell receptor (beta chain) was captured in a study of T-cell memory formation after mild COVID-19. About the research overall: The two donors had largely donor-specific TCR clusters.

Employing constant-segment primers, 5'RACE generated TCR alpha and TCR beta cDNA libraries bearing sample barcodes and UMIs. One entry per CDR3 protein results from TCRdb running MiXCR on the 5' RACE reads. The sample lists about 240,000 distinct CDR3 sequences; roughly 9.4% were seen once. This clonotype was seen more than once but under ten times. Sequenced material: PBMCs or a T cell subset sorted from them (not recorded which). The sequence was collected from a man younger than 35 who had mild COVID-19 (a few samples of this study predate the infection). Cell type and time point are not known.

CDR3 protein: CATTPGEGSNTEAFF. CDR3 sequence (DNA): TGTGCCACCACCCCTGGGGAGGGGTCGAACACTGAAGCTTTCTTT. The rearrangement links TRBV15 to TRBJ1-1, with a weak D call TRBD1 (5 bases). Trimming took off 7 bases at V and 1 base at J, with 16 bases between the two ends. CDR1 is LNHNV, CDR2 YYDKDF, per germline (reference sequence). CDR3 length: 15 residues.